The entry that follows covers one T cell receptor beta chain sequence. Measured with immunoSEQ multiplex PCR; TCRdb has only the in-frame clones, and not every one. This table has 110,000 to 150,000 clones, around 82% appearing once. This sample is drawn from a study of blood T cell repertoires in COVID-19. This CDR3 contains 16 residues. Germline V gene sequence: CDR1 SEHNR, CDR2 FQNEAQ (reference sequence). Trimming shortened V by 7 bases and J by 9 bases, and 25 bases separated the two germline ends. The sample taken for sequencing was peripheral blood. This receptor was taken from a human donor in a cohort sampled during active COVID-19. The chain combines TRBV7-9 with TRBJ2-1; maybe TRBD1 (6 bases). The CDR3 reads CASNPSGASPSAEQFF. The CDR3 DNA sequence: TGTGCCAGCAACCCCTCAGGGGCTAGCCCATCTGCTGAGCAGTTCTTC. The whole variable domain, filled in from reference TRBV7-9 and TRBJ2-1, reads DTGVSQNPRHKITKRGQNVTFRCDPISEHNRLYWYRQTLGQGPEFLTYFQNEAQLEKSRLLSDRFSAERPKGSFSTLEIQRTEQGDSAMYLCASNPSGASPSAEQFFGPGTRLTVL.